This T cell receptor beta chain comes out of a study of CD8 T cells in ankylosing spondylitis. General observations from the study: There was a TCR beta motif, made of several highly homologous variants, that appeared characteristic of ankylosing spondylitis blood. Clones tied to disease were said to be significantly enriched in matched ankylosing spondylitis synovial fluid.

This clonotype showed up just a few times. Its antigen is as yet unknown. CDR1 and CDR2 (germline): SGHAT, FQNNGV. The CDR3 is 14 amino acids. With 0 bases removed from V and 9 bases from J, the gap between germline ends came to 11 bases. Researchers built TCR beta libraries using quantitative 5'-RACE with molecular barcodes. TCRdb re-called the 5' RACE reads through MiXCR, storing one row per CDR3 protein. The data hold approximately 260,000 distinct CDR3 sequences, with about 18% observed a single time. The gene calls are TRBV11-2 and TRBJ2-2; TRBD1 is a possible D gene (5 bases). This clonotype was obtained from a male donor with ankylosing spondylitis or in good health (not recorded which). Sequencing input: blood, either unsorted or a sorted T cell fraction (not recorded which). The CDR3 reads CASSLDTTVRELFF. The CDR3 DNA sequence: TGTGCCAGCAGCTTAGATACGACAGTCAGGGAGCTGTTTTTT.